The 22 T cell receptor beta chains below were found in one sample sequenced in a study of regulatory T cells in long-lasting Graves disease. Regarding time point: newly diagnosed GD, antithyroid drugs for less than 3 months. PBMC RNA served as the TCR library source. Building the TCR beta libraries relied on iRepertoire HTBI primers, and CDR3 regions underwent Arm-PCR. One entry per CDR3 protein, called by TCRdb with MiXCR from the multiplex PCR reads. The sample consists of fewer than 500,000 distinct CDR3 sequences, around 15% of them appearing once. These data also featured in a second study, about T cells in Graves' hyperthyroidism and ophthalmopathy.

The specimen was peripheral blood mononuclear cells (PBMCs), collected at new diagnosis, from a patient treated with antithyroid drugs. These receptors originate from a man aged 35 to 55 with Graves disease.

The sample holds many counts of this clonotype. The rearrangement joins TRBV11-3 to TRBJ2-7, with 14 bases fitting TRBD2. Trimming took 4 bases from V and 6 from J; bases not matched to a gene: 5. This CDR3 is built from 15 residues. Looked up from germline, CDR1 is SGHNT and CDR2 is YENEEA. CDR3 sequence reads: CASSSRGTSGSEQYF. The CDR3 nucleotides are TGTGCCAGCAGCTCCCGGGGGACTAGCGGGAGCGAGCAGTACTTC.

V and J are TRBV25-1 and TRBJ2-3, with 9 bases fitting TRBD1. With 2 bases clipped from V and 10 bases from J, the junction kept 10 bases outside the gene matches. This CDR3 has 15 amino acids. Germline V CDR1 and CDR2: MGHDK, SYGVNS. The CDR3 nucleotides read TGTGCCAGCAGTGAACCGGGACAGGGTTTCCGTGCGCAGTATTTT. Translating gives CASSEPGQGFRAQYF.

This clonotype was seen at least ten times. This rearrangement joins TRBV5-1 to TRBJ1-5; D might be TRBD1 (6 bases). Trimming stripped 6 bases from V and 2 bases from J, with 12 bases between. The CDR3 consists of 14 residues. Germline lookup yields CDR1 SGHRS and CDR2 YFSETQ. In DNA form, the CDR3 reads TGCGCCAGCAAACAGGGACAAGGCAATCAGCCCCAGCATTTT. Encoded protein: CASKQGQGNQPQHF.

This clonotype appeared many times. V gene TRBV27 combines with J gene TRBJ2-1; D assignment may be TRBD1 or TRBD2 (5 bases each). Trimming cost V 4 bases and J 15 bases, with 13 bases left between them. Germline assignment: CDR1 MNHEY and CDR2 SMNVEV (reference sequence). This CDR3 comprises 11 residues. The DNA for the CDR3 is TGTGCCAGCAGTTCGGGGCCCCGTCGGTTCTTC. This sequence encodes CASSSGPRRFF.

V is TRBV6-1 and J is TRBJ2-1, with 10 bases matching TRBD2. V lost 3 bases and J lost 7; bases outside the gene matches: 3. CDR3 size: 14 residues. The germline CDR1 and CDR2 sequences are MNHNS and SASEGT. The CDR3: CASSEGLASNEQFF. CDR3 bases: TGTGCCAGCAGTGAGGGACTAGCGTCTAATGAGCAGTTCTTC.

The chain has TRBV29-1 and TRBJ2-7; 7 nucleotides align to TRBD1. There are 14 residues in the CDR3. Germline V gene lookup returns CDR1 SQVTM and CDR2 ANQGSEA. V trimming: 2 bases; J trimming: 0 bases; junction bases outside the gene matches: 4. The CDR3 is CSVETGTDSYEQYF. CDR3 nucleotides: TGCAGCGTTGAAACTGGGACAGACTCCTACGAGCAGTACTTC.

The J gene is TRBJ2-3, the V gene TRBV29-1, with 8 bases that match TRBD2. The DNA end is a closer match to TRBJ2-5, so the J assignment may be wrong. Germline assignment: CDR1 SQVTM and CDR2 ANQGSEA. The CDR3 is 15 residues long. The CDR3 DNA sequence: TGCAGCGTCGGGCGGAGTAGCGGGACCTCAGAGACCCAGTACTTC. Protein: CSVGRSSGTSETQYF.

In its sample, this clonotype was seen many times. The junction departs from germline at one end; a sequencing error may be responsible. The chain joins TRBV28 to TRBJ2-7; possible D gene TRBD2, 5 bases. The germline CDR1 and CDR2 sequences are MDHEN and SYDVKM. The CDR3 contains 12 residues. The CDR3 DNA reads TGTGCCAGCAGTTTCCAACTCGGGGAGCGGTACTTC. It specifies CASSFQLGERYF.

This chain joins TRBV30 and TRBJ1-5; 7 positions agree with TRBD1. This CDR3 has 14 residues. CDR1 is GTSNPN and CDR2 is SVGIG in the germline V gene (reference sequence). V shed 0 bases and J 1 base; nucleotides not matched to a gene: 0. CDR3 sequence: CAWSVGQSNQPQHF. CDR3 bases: TGTGCCTGGAGTGTGGGACAGAGCAATCAGCCCCAGCATTTT.

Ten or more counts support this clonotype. CDR3 DNA: TGTGCCAGCAGCTTAGCGGGGGACCCCTATGGCTACACCTTC. Residues: CASSLAGDPYGYTF. The rearrangement joins TRBV7-9 to TRBJ1-2; possibly TRBD1 for D (5 bases). The CDR3 is 14 residues long. Germline CDR1 reads SEHNR; CDR2 reads FQNEAQ (reference sequence). Deletions cut 0 bases from V and 4 bases from J, with 9 bases between. The full variable domain, in which reference TRBV7-9 and TRBJ1-2 provide the parts outside the CDR3, is DTGVSQNPRHKITKRGQNVTFRCDPISEHNRLYWYRQTLGQGPEFLTYFQNEAQLEKSRLLSDRFSAERPKGSFSTLEIQRTEQGDSAMYLCASSLAGDPYGYTFGSGTRLTVV.

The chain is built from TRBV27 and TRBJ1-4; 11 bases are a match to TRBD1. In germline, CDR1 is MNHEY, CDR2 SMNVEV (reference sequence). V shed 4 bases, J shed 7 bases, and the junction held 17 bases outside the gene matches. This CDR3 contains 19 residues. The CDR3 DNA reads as TGTGCCAGCAGTTCTCAACGGACAGGGGGCATTGATGGTGGTGAAAAACTGTTTTTT. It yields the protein CASSSQRTGGIDGGEKLFF.

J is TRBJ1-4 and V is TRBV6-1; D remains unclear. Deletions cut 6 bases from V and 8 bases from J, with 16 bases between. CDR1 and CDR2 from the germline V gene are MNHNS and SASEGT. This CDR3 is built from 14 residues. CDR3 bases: TGTGCCAGCAGGCTGCCTGGGTCGGGGGAAAAACTGTTTTTT. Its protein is CASRLPGSGEKLFF.

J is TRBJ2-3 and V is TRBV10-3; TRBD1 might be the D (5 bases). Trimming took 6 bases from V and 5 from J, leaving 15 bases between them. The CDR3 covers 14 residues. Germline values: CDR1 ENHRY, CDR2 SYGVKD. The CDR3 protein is CAIRAGHTQDTQYF. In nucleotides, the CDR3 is TGTGCCATCAGGGCCGGACACACACAAGATACGCAGTATTTT.

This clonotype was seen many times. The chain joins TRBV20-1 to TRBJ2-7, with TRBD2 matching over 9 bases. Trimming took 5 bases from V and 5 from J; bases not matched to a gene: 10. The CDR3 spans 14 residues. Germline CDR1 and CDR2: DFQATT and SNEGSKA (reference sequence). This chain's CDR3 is CSARQLAGAHEQYF. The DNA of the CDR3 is TGCAGTGCTCGCCAGTTAGCGGGAGCGCACGAGCAGTACTTC.

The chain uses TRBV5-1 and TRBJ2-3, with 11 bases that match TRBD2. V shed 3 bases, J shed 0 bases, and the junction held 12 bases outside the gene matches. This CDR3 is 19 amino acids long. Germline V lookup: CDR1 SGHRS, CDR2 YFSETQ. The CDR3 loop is CASSSGLAGFTPSTDTQYF. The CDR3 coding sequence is TGCGCCAGCAGCTCCGGACTAGCGGGTTTCACTCCTAGCACAGATACGCAGTATTTT.

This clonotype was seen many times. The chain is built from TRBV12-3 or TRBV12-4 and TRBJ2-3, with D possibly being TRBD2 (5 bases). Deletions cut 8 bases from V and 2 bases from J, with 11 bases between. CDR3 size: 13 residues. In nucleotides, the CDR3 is TGTGCCAGCGAGAGCGGACCCACAGATACGCAGTATTTT. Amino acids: CASESGPTDTQYF.

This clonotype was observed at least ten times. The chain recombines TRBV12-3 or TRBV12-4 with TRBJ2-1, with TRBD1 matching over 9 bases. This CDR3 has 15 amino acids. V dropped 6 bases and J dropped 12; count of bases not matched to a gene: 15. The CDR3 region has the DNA TGTGCCAGCAGCCCTCGGAGGACAGGGGATACAGGGCAGTTCTTC. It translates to CASSPRRTGDTGQFF.

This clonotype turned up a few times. The CDR3 sequence: CASSWNRGSTDTQYF. The CDR3 DNA follows: TGTGCCAGCAGCTGGAACAGGGGTAGCACAGATACGCAGTATTTT. The chain combines TRBV7-9 with TRBJ2-3; 7 nucleotides match TRBD1. Germline V gene data show CDR1 as SEHNR and CDR2 as FQNEAQ (reference sequence). Losses at the gene ends were 4 bases for V and 0 bases for J; bases not matched to a gene: 4. The CDR3 totals 15 residues.

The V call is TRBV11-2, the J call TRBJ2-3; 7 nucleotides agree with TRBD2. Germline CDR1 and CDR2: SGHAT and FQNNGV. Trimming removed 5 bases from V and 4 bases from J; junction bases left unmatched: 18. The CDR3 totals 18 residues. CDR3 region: CASSTKWASGTEADTQYF. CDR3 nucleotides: TGTGCCAGCAGCACAAAGTGGGCGAGCGGGACCGAGGCAGATACGCAGTATTTT.

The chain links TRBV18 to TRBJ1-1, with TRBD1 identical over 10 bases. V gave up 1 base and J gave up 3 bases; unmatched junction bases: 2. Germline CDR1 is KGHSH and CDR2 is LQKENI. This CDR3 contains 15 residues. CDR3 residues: CASSPLGQGDTEAFF. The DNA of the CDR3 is TGTGCCAGCTCACCACTAGGACAGGGGGACACTGAAGCTTTCTTT.

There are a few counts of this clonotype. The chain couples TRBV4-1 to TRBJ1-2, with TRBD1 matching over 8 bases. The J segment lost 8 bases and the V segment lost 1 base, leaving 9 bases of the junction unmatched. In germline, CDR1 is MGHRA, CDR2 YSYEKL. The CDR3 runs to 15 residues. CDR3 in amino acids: CASSQGGQAQLGYTF. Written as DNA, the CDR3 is TGCGCCAGCAGCCAAGGGGGACAGGCCCAATTGGGCTACACCTTC.

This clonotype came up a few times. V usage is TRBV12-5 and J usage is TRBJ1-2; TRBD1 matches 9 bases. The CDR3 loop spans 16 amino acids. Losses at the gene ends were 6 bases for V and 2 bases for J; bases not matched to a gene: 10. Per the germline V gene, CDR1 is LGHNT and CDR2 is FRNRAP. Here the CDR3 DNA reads TGTGCTAGTGGATGGACCGGGACAGGGTCGAACTATGGCTACACCTTC. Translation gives CASGWTGTGSNYGYTF.